The 32 T cell receptor beta chains listed next were all sequenced from one sample in a study of blood T cell repertoires in COVID-19. The repertoire was sequenced with immunoSEQ multiplex PCR; TCRdb's copy has only in-frame clones and lacks some. The data show 120,000 or so clones, more than 70% seen once. The sample was peripheral blood. The receptors shown here come from a man older than 75 with active or convalescent COVID-19.

V usage is TRBV5-1 and J usage is TRBJ1-1; the match to TRBD1 covers 8 bases. Per germline, CDR1 SGHRS and CDR2 YFSETQ. V lost 0 bases and J lost 3; bases outside the gene matches: 10. This CDR3 contains 17 residues. As DNA, the CDR3 is TGCGCCAGCAGCTTGGATGGAGGACAGGGCTTGGACACTGAAGCTTTCTTT. Amino acid sequence: CASSLDGGQGLDTEAFF.

This rearrangement joins TRBV7-8 to TRBJ2-5, with 14 bases lining up with TRBD2. This CDR3 spans 15 amino acids. Losses at the gene ends were 4 bases for V and 5 bases for J; bases not matched to a gene: 3. Germline CDR1 is SGHVS and CDR2 is FQNEAQ. CDR3 in amino acids: CASSSGLAGVETQYF. For the CDR3, the DNA is TGTGCCAGCAGCTCGGGACTAGCGGGGGTGGAGACCCAGTACTTC. The whole variable domain, filled in from reference TRBV7-8 and TRBJ2-5, reads GAGVSQSPRYKVAKRGQDVALRCDPISGHVSLFWYQQALGQGPEFLTYFQNEAQLDKSGLPSDRFFAERPEGSVSTLKIQRTQQEDSAVYLCASSSGLAGVETQYFGPGTRLLVL.

The V and J genes are TRBV6-2 or TRBV6-3 and TRBJ1-2; D is possibly TRBD1 (6 bases). Trimming shortened V by 5 bases and J by 6 bases, and 22 bases separated the two germline ends. The CDR3 spans 16 residues. Per germline, CDR1 MNHEY and CDR2 SVGEGT. As DNA, the CDR3 is TGTGCCAGCAGTCCCCCACAGGGTTCGGACCTGGATGGCTACACCTTC. Translating gives CASSPPQGSDLDGYTF.

The rearrangement links TRBV4-3 to TRBJ2-7; 7 bases agree with TRBD1. The CDR3 runs to 16 residues. The trim removed 0 bases at V and 4 bases at J, leaving 9 bases unmatched. Germline assignment: CDR1 LGHNA and CDR2 YSLEER. CDR3 DNA: TGCGCCAGCAGCCAAGATCTTATCGGCAGGGGGTACGAGCAGTACTTC. It codes for CASSQDLIGRGYEQYF.

Only one count was recorded for this clone. The CDR3 nucleotides read TGTGCCAGTAGGGGACTCAATAACTATGGCTACACCTTC. It is translated as CASRGLNNYGYTF. The chain carries TRBV19 and TRBJ1-2; D possibly corresponds to TRBD1 (5 bases). Germline V CDR1 and CDR2: LNHDA, SQIVND (reference sequence). Trimming cost V 6 bases and J 1 base, with 9 bases left between them. CDR3 length: 13 residues.

The gene calls are TRBV21-1 and TRBJ2-3; the DNA was not used to check the table's D call, TRBD1. TRBV21-1 is a known pseudogene. This CDR3 is 19 amino acids long. The CDR3 region has the DNA TGTGCCAGCAGCACGAAGGACATGACCCCACCAACCATCACAGATACGCAGTATTTT. Translation gives CASSTKDMTPPTITDTQYF.

This clone was seen a single time. This chain joins TRBV19 and TRBJ1-2, with no clear D. V was trimmed by 5 bases and J by 5 bases, leaving 21 bases between them. Per germline, CDR1 LNHDA and CDR2 SQIVND (reference sequence). CDR3 length: 16 amino acids. The CDR3 region is CASSPVGYGEGYGYTF. CDR3 bases: TGTGCCAGTAGTCCCGTGGGGTACGGTGAGGGTTATGGCTACACCTTC.

The V call is TRBV7-2, the J call TRBJ2-7; D is perhaps TRBD2 (5 bases). The CDR3 consists of 14 residues. Germline CDR1 reads SGHTA; CDR2 reads FQGNSA. Trimming shortened V by 1 base and J by 0 bases, and 7 bases separated the two germline ends. The CDR3 DNA is TGTGCCAGCAGCTTAGTTGGGAGCTCCTACGAGCAGTACTTC. Protein: CASSLVGSSYEQYF.

This sequence joins TRBV6-2 or TRBV6-3 and TRBJ2-1; possible D gene TRBD1, 5 bases. The CDR3 consists of 13 residues. V shed 7 bases and J shed 4 bases, with 11 bases lying between them. Germline loops: CDR1 MNHEY, CDR2 SVGEGT. The CDR3 loop is CASTPDKYNEQFF. CDR3 DNA: TGTGCCAGCACCCCGGACAAATACAATGAGCAGTTCTTC.

The chain uses TRBV7-2 and TRBJ2-2, with 8 bases matching TRBD2. Looked up from germline, CDR1 is SGHTA and CDR2 is FQGNSA. The V gene end was trimmed by 3 bases and the J gene end by 0 bases; junction bases not matched to a gene: 3. The CDR3 extends over 16 amino acids. The CDR3 is CASSFRGGPNTGELFF. DNA of the CDR3: TGTGCCAGCAGCTTTCGCGGGGGGCCGAACACCGGGGAGCTGTTTTTT.

The V gene is TRBV18, the J gene TRBJ2-1; D is ambiguous. With 3 bases removed from V and 6 bases from J, the gap between germline ends came to 15 bases. Germline loops: CDR1 KGHSH, CDR2 LQKENI. There are 15 residues in the CDR3. The CDR3, as DNA: TGTGCCAGCTCACCTCAACAGCTTTCAGGCAATGAGCAGTTCTTC. Its translation: CASSPQQLSGNEQFF.

The rearrangement joins TRBV2 to TRBJ2-7, with TRBD2 matching over 8 bases. Looked up from germline, CDR1 is SNHLY and CDR2 is FYNNEI. Trimming removed 4 bases from V and 5 bases from J; junction bases left unmatched: 4. The length of the CDR3 is 13 residues. The CDR3 nucleotides read TGTGCCAGCAGTGCGGGGGGGCGCGACGAGCAGTACTTC. The encoded protein is CASSAGGRDEQYF.

This rearrangement joins TRBV28 to TRBJ2-7; TRBD1 aligns across 8 bases. The CDR3 spans 14 residues. Trimming took 6 bases from V and 2 from J; bases not matched to a gene: 6. Germline V lookup: CDR1 MDHEN, CDR2 SYDVKM. The CDR3 DNA sequence: TGTGCCAGCAGCCGGGACAGGCAGCCCTACGAGCAGTACTTC. Its protein is CASSRDRQPYEQYF.

The CDR3 DNA sequence: TGCAGCGTTGTGGGAGAGTCCTACGAGCAGTACTTC. The encoded protein is CSVVGESYEQYF. This rearrangement joins TRBV29-1 to TRBJ2-7; D is perhaps TRBD2 (5 bases). The germline gives CDR1 SQVTM, CDR2 ANQGSEA. The CDR3 is 12 amino acids. Deletions cut 4 bases from V and 1 base from J, with 8 bases between.

J is TRBJ1-1 and V is TRBV7-9, with D hard to call. V was pared by 8 bases and J by 0 bases, with 4 bases between. CDR1 is SEHNR and CDR2 is FQNEAQ in the germline V gene (reference sequence). The CDR3 spans 11 residues. In DNA form, the CDR3 reads TGTGCCAGCGAGGTGAACACTGAAGCTTTCTTT. It codes for CASEVNTEAFF.

This chain connects TRBV5-6 to TRBJ1-3; no reliable D call. The CDR3 extends over 14 amino acids. In germline, CDR1 is SGHDT, CDR2 YYEEEE. Trimming took off 4 bases at V and 1 base at J, with 9 bases between the two ends. CDR3 amino acids: CASSGGSSGNTIYF. In DNA form, the CDR3 reads TGTGCCAGCAGCGGAGGGAGTTCTGGAAACACCATATATTTT.

The gene calls are TRBV28 and TRBJ1-1; possible D gene TRBD1, 5 bases. The germline V gene encodes CDR1 MDHEN and CDR2 SYDVKM. This CDR3 has 16 amino acids. V dropped 3 bases and J dropped 0 bases, with 14 bases sitting between them. The CDR3 here is CASSFLDRDVNTEAFF. In DNA form, the CDR3 reads TGTGCCAGCAGTTTCCTAGACAGAGACGTGAACACTGAAGCTTTCTTT.

V gene TRBV2 combines with J gene TRBJ1-3; 11 positions match TRBD1. V dropped 8 bases and J dropped 3; count of bases not matched to a gene: 6. The germline CDR1 and CDR2 sequences are SNHLY and FYNNEI. The CDR3 contains 15 residues. This chain's CDR3 is CASGGQGAFGNTIYF. DNA of the CDR3: TGTGCCAGCGGTGGACAGGGGGCGTTTGGAAACACCATATATTTT.

CDR3 in DNA: TGTGCCAGTAGTATTCGGAATAGCAACCTCCTCTCCTACGAGCAGTACTTC. The encoded protein is CASSIRNSNLLSYEQYF. This chain uses TRBV19 with TRBJ2-7; the D is unclear. Per the germline V gene, CDR1 is LNHDA and CDR2 is SQIVND (reference sequence). V was clipped by 3 bases and J by 0 bases, with 18 bases between them. The CDR3 extends over 17 amino acids.

This sequence joins TRBV7-9 and TRBJ1-5; D is ambiguous. This CDR3 is built from 15 residues. With 1 base removed from V and 2 bases from J, the gap between germline ends came to 9 bases. CDR1 and CDR2 (germline): SEHNR, FQNEAQ (reference sequence). The CDR3 loop is CASSLGQIGNQPQHF. For the CDR3, the DNA is TGTGCCAGCAGCTTAGGGCAGATTGGCAATCAGCCCCAGCATTTT.

The V and J genes are TRBV9 and TRBJ1-5; perhaps TRBD1 as D (5 bases). CDR1 SGDLS and CDR2 YYNGEE come from the germline V gene. The CDR3 covers 14 residues. The V and J ends lost 0 bases and 7 bases respectively, with 11 bases between them. The CDR3 DNA is TGTGCCAGCAGCGTAGTGGGGGAGGGACAGCCCCAGCATTTT. Residues: CASSVVGEGQPQHF. The variable domain in full, with the rest retrieved from reference TRBV9 and TRBJ1-5, is DSGVTQTPKHLITATGQRVTLRCSPRSGDLSVYWYQQSLDQGLQFLIQYYNGEERAKGNILERFSAQQFPDLHSELNLSSLELGDSALYFCASSVVGEGQPQHFGDGTRLSIL.

The chain joins TRBV7-9 to TRBJ2-7; D perhaps matches TRBD2 (7 bases). V lost 1 base and J 0 bases, leaving 16 bases between the germline ends. Germline V gene lookup returns CDR1 SEHNR and CDR2 FQNEAQ (reference sequence). The CDR3 is made up of 17 amino acids. This CDR3 is CASSLDVTGGLSYEQYF. In DNA form, the CDR3 reads TGTGCCAGCAGCTTAGATGTGACGGGGGGCCTCTCCTACGAGCAGTACTTC.

V is TRBV19 and J is TRBJ2-4; a weak D match, TRBD2 (5 bases). This CDR3 has 15 amino acids. Between the trimmed V and J ends, which lost 0 bases and 6 bases, there was a span of 12 bases. Germline-derived CDR1 and CDR2 are LNHDA and SQIVND (reference sequence). CDR3 nucleotide sequence: TGTGCCAGTAGTATAGACCTGAACCGGGGAAACATTCAGTACTTC. Amino acid sequence: CASSIDLNRGNIQYF.

The chain couples TRBV18 to TRBJ1-5; TRBD1 might be the D (6 bases). CDR1 KGHSH and CDR2 LQKENI come from the germline V gene. CDR3 size: 13 residues. V was trimmed by 6 bases and J by 5 bases, leaving 11 bases between them. CDR3 residues: CASSRSGDQPQHF. In DNA form, the CDR3 reads TGTGCCAGCTCGCGATCAGGGGATCAGCCCCAGCATTTT.

The V call is TRBV6-5, the J call TRBJ2-5; D is ambiguous. CDR1 is MNHEY, CDR2 SVGAGI, per germline. This CDR3 comprises 13 residues. Trimming took 8 bases from V and 5 from J, leaving 15 bases between them. The CDR3 region has the DNA TGTGCCAGCTTGAAGAGATTCTTGGAGACCCAGTACTTC. Protein: CASLKRFLETQYF.

This clone is a singleton in its sample. The genes are TRBV2 and TRBJ1-2; a weak D match, TRBD1 (5 bases). Germline V lookup: CDR1 SNHLY, CDR2 FYNNEI. This CDR3 region has 13 residues. With 6 bases removed from V and 2 bases from J, the gap between germline ends came to 10 bases. DNA of the CDR3: TGTGCCAGCAGGGAGGAGGGGAACTATGGCTACACCTTC. This codes for CASREEGNYGYTF.

The chain has TRBV5-1 and TRBJ2-5; 10 positions match TRBD1. V was pared by 6 bases and J by 5 bases, with 10 bases of the junction left unmatched. The CDR3 is 15 amino acids. Germline V CDR1 and CDR2: SGHRS, YFSETQ. CDR3 nucleotide sequence: TGCGCCAGCAACCTTGGACAGGGGGTTCGGGAGACCCAGTACTTC. Protein: CASNLGQGVRETQYF. The whole variable domain, remainder taken from reference TRBV5-1 and TRBJ2-5, is KAGVTQTPRYLIKTRGQQVTLSCSPISGHRSVSWYQQTPGQGLQFLFEYFSETQRNKGNFPGRFSGRQFSNSRSEMNVSTLELGDSALYLCASNLGQGVRETQYFGPGTRLLVL.

The chain is built from TRBV9 and TRBJ2-1, with 14 bases identical to TRBD2. Germline assignment: CDR1 SGDLS and CDR2 YYNGEE. The CDR3 extends over 16 amino acids. The ends lost 3 bases at V and 7 bases at J; junction bases unmatched: 6. The CDR3 sequence is CASSAEGLAGENEQFF. As DNA, the CDR3 is TGTGCCAGCAGCGCGGAGGGACTAGCGGGGGAGAATGAGCAGTTCTTC.

Concerning this clone: One end of the junction is discordant with germline, which a read error may explain. The chain carries TRBV10-3 and TRBJ1-1; 8 bases are a match to TRBD1. CDR1 and CDR2 (germline): ENHRY, SYGVKD. CDR3 length: 12 amino acids. In DNA form, the CDR3 reads TGTGCCATTAGTGACAGGGGCACTGAAGCTTTCTTT. Translation: CAISDRGTEAFF.

V is TRBV30 and J is TRBJ1-3, with D maybe TRBD1 (6 bases). With 6 bases removed from V and 0 bases from J, the gap between germline ends came to 15 bases. CDR3 size: 15 residues. Per the germline V gene, CDR1 is GTSNPN and CDR2 is SVGIG (reference sequence). The CDR3 loop reads CACVPGHLSGNTIYF. The CDR3, as DNA: TGTGCCTGTGTCCCGGGACACCTCTCTGGAAACACCATATATTTT.

This clone was seen just once. The V gene is TRBV6-1, the J gene TRBJ2-3; TRBD1 aligns across 9 bases. The ends lost 2 bases at V and 4 bases at J; junction bases unmatched: 7. CDR3 length equals 16 residues. Looked up from germline, CDR1 is MNHNS and CDR2 is SASEGT. The CDR3 spells CASSEWGDRVSDTQYF. The CDR3 bases are TGTGCCAGCAGTGAATGGGGGGACAGGGTGTCAGATACGCAGTATTTT.

A single count supports this clone. This CDR3 is CASSVGQRSNYGYTF. In DNA, the CDR3 is TGTGCCAGCAGCGTAGGTCAGCGAAGTAACTATGGCTACACCTTC. The chain couples TRBV9 to TRBJ1-2; D unclear. Trimming took 0 bases from V and 1 from J, leaving 10 bases between them. CDR1 and CDR2 from the germline V gene are SGDLS and YYNGEE. CDR3 length: 15 residues.